These 30 T cell receptor beta chains came from one sample sequenced in a study of response to subunit inactivated influenza vaccine. TCRdb re-called the RT-PCR reads through MiXCR, storing one row per CDR3 protein. Altogether approximately 230,000 distinct CDR3 sequences are present, more than 10% being singletons, with the ten largest covering 7.8%. The specimen was non-naive T cells sorted from PBMCs, collected 14 days before vaccination. These receptors were collected from a man in his fifties who received an inactivated influenza vaccine.

Ten or more counts support this clonotype. This rearrangement joins TRBV27 to TRBJ1-1; D not resolved. Trimming left V 2 bases short and J 11 bases short, with 18 bases between. CDR3 length: 14 amino acids. The germline gives CDR1 MNHEY, CDR2 SMNVEV (reference sequence). For the CDR3, the DNA is TGTGCCAGCAGTTTAAATCAAGGTAACGGTGCTGCTTTCTTT. This encodes CASSLNQGNGAAFF.

The J gene is TRBJ2-2, the V gene TRBV6-2 or TRBV6-3; 14 bases map to TRBD2. V lost 6 bases to trimming and J lost 4 bases; unmatched junction nucleotides: 10. CDR1 MNHEY and CDR2 SVGEGT come from the germline V gene. CDR3 length: 18 amino acids. The CDR3 DNA reads TGTGCCAGCAGACAAGGGACTAGCGGGAGATCGTTCACCGGGGAGCTGTTTTTT. Translation gives CASRQGTSGRSFTGELFF.

This clonotype was observed at least ten times. The chain recombines TRBV11-2 with TRBJ2-5, with unresolved D. Trimming pared 0 bases from V and 3 bases from J, leaving 5 bases between. This CDR3 region has 13 residues. Germline loops: CDR1 SGHAT, CDR2 FQNNGV. CDR3 DNA sequence: TGTGCCAGCAGCTTAGACATGAAAGAGACCCAGTACTTC. This codes for CASSLDMKETQYF.

This clonotype has more than one count but fewer than ten. The chain employs TRBV20-1 and TRBJ2-5, with a weak D call TRBD2 (6 bases). Germline V gene lookup returns CDR1 DFQATT and CDR2 SNEGSKA (reference sequence). This CDR3 comprises 13 residues. Trimming took off 3 bases at V and 2 bases at J, with 10 bases between the two ends. The CDR3 protein is CSASGGAQETQYF. The DNA of the CDR3 is TGCAGTGCTAGTGGCGGGGCGCAAGAGACCCAGTACTTC.

The genes are TRBV20-1 and TRBJ2-1; 7 nucleotides agree with TRBD2. Germline loops: CDR1 DFQATT, CDR2 SNEGSKA (reference sequence). The J segment lost 4 bases and the V segment lost 6 bases, leaving 15 bases of the junction unmatched. The CDR3 sequence is 16 residues long. CDR3 sequence: CSAQPLGEGLYNEQFF. CDR3 DNA: TGCAGTGCCCAGCCCTTAGGGGAGGGCCTATACAATGAGCAGTTCTTC.

This clonotype was recorded at least ten times. The chain has TRBV6-1 and TRBJ1-1; TRBD1 agrees at 10 bases. The CDR3 sequence is 13 residues long. Germline V gene sequence: CDR1 MNHNS, CDR2 SASEGT. V dropped 5 bases and J dropped 4; count of bases not matched to a gene: 1. CDR3 sequence (DNA): TGTGCCAGCAGTCGGGACAGGGGCACTGAAGCTTTCTTT. Amino acid sequence: CASSRDRGTEAFF.

The J gene is TRBJ2-5, the V gene TRBV27, with D possibly being TRBD1 (6 bases). V was clipped by 4 bases and J by 2 bases, with 11 bases between them. The CDR3 runs to 14 residues. The germline gives CDR1 MNHEY, CDR2 SMNVEV (reference sequence). CDR3 amino acids: CASSSRQEQETQYF. The CDR3 DNA reads TGTGCCAGCAGTTCCCGACAGGAGCAAGAGACCCAGTACTTC.

In the case of this clonotype: A read error may be the cause here, since a much bigger clone is one base away. CDR3 amino acids: CAIRGTIYEQYF. Written as DNA, the CDR3 is TGTGCCATCAGGGGGACTATTTACGAGCAGTACTTC. This chain joins TRBV2 and TRBJ2-7; D may correspond to TRBD1 or TRBD2 (7 bases each). The CDR3 is 12 amino acids. Deletions cut 10 bases from V and 4 bases from J, with 14 bases between. The V gene's germline CDR1 is SNHLY and CDR2 FYNNEI.

This clonotype came up a few times. The chain carries TRBV4-1 and TRBJ1-4; 8 bases are a match to TRBD1. Trimming took 1 base from V and 4 from J; bases not matched to a gene: 5. The CDR3 is 16 amino acids. Per germline, CDR1 MGHRA and CDR2 YSYEKL. Here the CDR3 reads CASSQGRQGFNEKLFF. In DNA form, the CDR3 reads TGCGCCAGCAGCCAAGGGAGACAGGGGTTTAATGAAAAACTGTTTTTT.

In this sample, this clonotype turned up a few times. The chain couples TRBV28 to TRBJ2-7; 13 bases map to TRBD2. From germline, CDR1 is MDHEN and CDR2 SYDVKM. The trim removed 8 bases at V and 0 bases at J, leaving 13 bases unmatched. The CDR3 length is 18 residues. The CDR3 loop is CASESATSGGTRSYEQYF. CDR3 nucleotide sequence: TGTGCCAGCGAATCGGCGACTAGCGGGGGGACTCGCTCCTACGAGCAGTACTTC.

This clonotype came up a few times. The chain couples TRBV6-6 to TRBJ2-1; D gene uncertain. This CDR3 is built from 12 residues. Germline CDR1 reads MNHNY; CDR2 reads SVGAGI (reference sequence). V dropped 2 bases and J dropped 7 bases, with 6 bases sitting between them. CDR3 sequence reads: CASSYARNEQFF. CDR3 nucleotide sequence: TGTGCCAGCAGTTACGCCCGGAATGAGCAGTTCTTC.

This clonotype was found once. The chain uses TRBV18 and TRBJ2-5; either TRBD1 or TRBD2 may supply D (5 bases each). The CDR3 length is 13 residues. Looked up from germline, CDR1 is KGHSH and CDR2 is LQKENI. Between the trimmed V and J ends, which lost 2 bases and 5 bases, there was a span of 9 bases. Here the CDR3 DNA reads TGTGCCAGCTCACCATCGGGGCTGGAGACCCAGTACTTC. Protein: CASSPSGLETQYF.

This rearrangement joins TRBV7-9 to TRBJ1-1; D might be TRBD1 (5 bases). The CDR3 totals 15 residues. Germline assignment: CDR1 SEHNR and CDR2 FQNEAQ (reference sequence). The V end lost 4 bases, the J end lost 1 base, and 13 bases lay between the germline ends. DNA of the CDR3: TGTGCCAGCAGCTCTAGCGGGGGGGGGAACACTGAAGCTTTCTTT. Protein sequence: CASSSSGGGNTEAFF.

The chain uses TRBV25-1 and TRBJ1-5, with TRBD1 matching 9 bases. Germline loops: CDR1 MGHDK, CDR2 SYGVNS. Trimming took 3 bases from V and 4 from J; bases not matched to a gene: 4. There are 15 residues in the CDR3. The CDR3 loop is CASSESTGGNQPQHF. As DNA, the CDR3 is TGTGCCAGCAGTGAGTCGACAGGGGGAAATCAGCCCCAGCATTTT.

As concerns this clonotype: A much larger clone is a single base away; this may be a read error. This sequence joins TRBV28 and TRBJ1-1; no clear D gene. The CDR3 extends over 17 amino acids. CDR1 and CDR2 (germline): MDHEN, SYDVKM. The V and J ends lost 7 bases and 4 bases respectively, with 25 bases between them. The CDR3 bases are TGTGCCAGCACCTCTACCGTGGTACGGCTGCTCCCCACTGAAGCTTTCTTT. Protein product: CASTSTVVRLLPTEAFF. The variable domain in full, with the rest retrieved from reference TRBV28 and TRBJ1-1, is DVKVTQSSRYLVKRTGEKVFLECVQDMDHENMFWYRQDPGLGLRLIYFSYDVKMKEKGDIPEGYSVSREKKERFSLILESASTNQTSMYLCASTSTVVRLLPTEAFFGQGTRLTVV.

Ten or more counts support this clonotype. The chain uses TRBV11-2 and TRBJ2-7, with a weak D call TRBD1 (6 bases). The CDR3 totals 12 residues. Germline V gene sequence: CDR1 SGHAT, CDR2 FQNNGV. The CDR3 loop reads CASQGTPYEQYF. Written as DNA, the CDR3 is TGTGCAAGCCAGGGGACCCCCTACGAGCAGTACTTC.

This clonotype appeared a few times. This CDR3 is CASSLSSSSTDTQYF. The CDR3 nucleotides read TGTGCCAGCAGTTTATCTTCTAGTAGCACAGATACGCAGTATTTT. The gene calls are TRBV27 and TRBJ2-3; D is unclear. The ends were cut back, 0 bases at V and 0 bases at J, with 7 bases in the middle. This CDR3 contains 15 residues. Germline V gene sequence: CDR1 MNHEY, CDR2 SMNVEV (reference sequence).

There are a few counts of this clonotype. The chain links TRBV20-1 to TRBJ1-2; the D gene is possibly TRBD1 (5 bases). The V gene lost 0 bases and the J gene lost 8 bases, with 10 bases spanning the gap. Per germline, CDR1 DFQATT and CDR2 SNEGSKA (reference sequence). This CDR3 contains 12 residues. Written as DNA, the CDR3 is TGCAGTGCTAGAGAATGGGGACGGGGCTACACCTTC. Translating gives CSAREWGRGYTF.

V is TRBV12-3 or TRBV12-4 and J is TRBJ1-1, with unresolved D. With 6 bases removed from V and 3 bases from J, the gap between germline ends came to 8 bases. The CDR3 is 12 residues long. DNA of the CDR3: TGTGCCAGCAGATTGAGGGACACTGAAGCTTTCTTT. Amino acid sequence: CASRLRDTEAFF.

This clonotype was seen more than once but under ten times. The chain couples TRBV24-1 to TRBJ2-1, with D unresolved. Germline V gene lookup returns CDR1 KGHDR and CDR2 SFDVKD. The CDR3 loop spans 12 amino acids. Deletions cut 5 bases from V and 5 bases from J, with 6 bases between. This chain's CDR3 is CATSGRHNEQFF. The CDR3, as DNA: TGTGCCACCAGTGGAAGGCACAATGAGCAGTTCTTC.

The chain joins TRBV28 to TRBJ2-7; D call uncertain. Per the germline V gene, CDR1 is MDHEN and CDR2 is SYDVKM. The CDR3 spans 15 residues. The V gene lost 3 bases and the J gene lost 5 bases, with 17 bases spanning the gap. The CDR3 sequence is CASSLAFIAGDEQYF. CDR3 DNA: TGTGCCAGCAGTTTGGCGTTTATAGCAGGCGACGAGCAGTACTTC.

This clonotype showed up many times. This sequence joins TRBV12-3 or TRBV12-4 and TRBJ1-2, with 9 bases lining up with TRBD1. With V trimmed by 6 bases and J by 8 bases, 7 bases remained unmatched. The CDR3 sequence is 13 residues long. The CDR3 region has the DNA TGTGCCAGCAGAGGGGACAGGGCAGGCGGCTACACCTTC. This sequence encodes CASRGDRAGGYTF.

This clonotype has ten or more counts. The chain recombines TRBV6-2 or TRBV6-3 with TRBJ1-1; 8 nucleotides match TRBD1. CDR3 size: 16 residues. The germline CDR1 and CDR2 sequences are MNHEY and SVGEGT. V was pared by 5 bases and J by 4 bases, with 12 bases of the junction left unmatched. CDR3 DNA sequence: TGTGCCAGCAGTAGGAGGACAGGGTGGAGTAGCACTGAAGCTTTCTTT. It translates to CASSRRTGWSSTEAFF.

This clonotype was seen only a few times. The chain has TRBV7-8 and TRBJ1-3; the D gene is possibly TRBD1 (6 bases). CDR3 length: 14 amino acids. The germline CDR1 and CDR2 sequences are SGHVS and FQNEAQ. V gave up 2 bases and J gave up 2 bases, with 7 bases separating them. In DNA form, the CDR3 reads TGTGCCAGCAGCTTACCAGGGGCTGGAAACACCATATATTTT. Its protein product is CASSLPGAGNTIYF. Using reference TRBV7-8 and TRBJ1-3 for the parts outside the CDR3, the full variable domain is GAGVSQSPRYKVAKRGQDVALRCDPISGHVSLFWYQQALGQGPEFLTYFQNEAQLDKSGLPSDRFFAERPEGSVSTLKIQRTQQEDSAVYLCASSLPGAGNTIYFGEGSWLTVV.

A single count supports this clonotype. The V gene is TRBV20-1, the J gene TRBJ2-7, with D uncertain. The CDR3 is made up of 13 amino acids. V lost 3 bases, J lost 0 bases, and 9 bases lay in between. Germline lookup yields CDR1 DFQATT and CDR2 SNEGSKA (reference sequence). The CDR3 loop is CSASFLASYEQYF. CDR3 nucleotides: TGCAGTGCTAGTTTTCTTGCCTCCTACGAGCAGTACTTC.

This clonotype was detected ten times or more. V usage is TRBV29-1 and J usage is TRBJ1-2; no firm D call. Germline V lookup: CDR1 SQVTM, CDR2 ANQGSEA. V was trimmed by 4 bases and J by 2 bases, leaving 11 bases between them. CDR3 length: 13 residues. This CDR3 reads CSVALAGNYGYTF. In DNA, the CDR3 is TGCAGCGTTGCATTGGCAGGAAACTATGGCTACACCTTC.

This clonotype was seen at least ten times. The chain links TRBV12-3 or TRBV12-4 to TRBJ2-3, with TRBD2 matching 8 bases. This CDR3 has 14 residues. With 7 bases clipped from V and 3 bases from J, the junction kept 6 bases outside the gene matches. CDR3 nucleotides: TGTGCCAGCACCCGGGGGGGAGGGACAGATACGCAGTATTTT. This translates into CASTRGGGTDTQYF.

This clonotype was seen at least ten times. The chain links TRBV20-1 to TRBJ2-1; 7 bases line up with TRBD2. The germline gives CDR1 DFQATT, CDR2 SNEGSKA (reference sequence). CDR3 size: 11 residues. CDR3 loop: CSGYSGNEQFF. CDR3 DNA sequence: TGCAGCGGGTATAGCGGGAATGAGCAGTTCTTC.

This clonotype has only a few counts. The rearrangement links TRBV23-1 to TRBJ1-1, with D possibly matching TRBD1 (5 bases). Being an ORF, TRBV23-1 has a function that is uncertain. The CDR3 spans 15 residues. The V end lost 4 bases, the J end lost 4 bases, and 16 bases lay between the germline ends. The CDR3 protein is CASSPPGGESTEAFF. Here the CDR3 DNA reads TGCGCCAGCAGTCCCCCCGGGGGGGAGAGCACTGAAGCTTTCTTT.

The chain's CDR3 is CASSPGTRANVLTF. The CDR3 region has the DNA TGTGCCAGCAGCCCCGGGACGCGGGCCAACGTCCTGACTTTC. V is TRBV7-9 and J is TRBJ2-6, with D tentatively TRBD1 or TRBD2 (5 bases each). The CDR3 covers 14 residues. V shed 5 bases and J shed 5 bases, with 10 bases lying between them. Germline CDR1 and CDR2: SEHNR and FQNEAQ (reference sequence).